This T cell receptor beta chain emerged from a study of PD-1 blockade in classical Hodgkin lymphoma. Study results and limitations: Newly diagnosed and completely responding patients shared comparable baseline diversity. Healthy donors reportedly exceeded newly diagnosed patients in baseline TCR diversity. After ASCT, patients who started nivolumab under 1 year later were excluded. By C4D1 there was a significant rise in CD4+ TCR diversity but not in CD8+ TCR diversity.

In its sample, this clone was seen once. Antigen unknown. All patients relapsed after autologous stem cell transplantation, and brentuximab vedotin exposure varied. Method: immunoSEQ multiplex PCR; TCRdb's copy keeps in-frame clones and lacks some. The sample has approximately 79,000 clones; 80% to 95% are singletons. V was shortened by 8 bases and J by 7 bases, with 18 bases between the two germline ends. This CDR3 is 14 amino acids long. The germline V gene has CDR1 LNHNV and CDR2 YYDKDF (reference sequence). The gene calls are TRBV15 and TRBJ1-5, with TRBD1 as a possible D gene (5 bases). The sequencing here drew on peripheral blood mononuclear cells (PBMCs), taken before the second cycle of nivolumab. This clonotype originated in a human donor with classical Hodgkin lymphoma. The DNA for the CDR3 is TGTGCCACCGCCCGTGGGGGGAATAGGCAGCCCCAGCATTTT. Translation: CATARGGNRQPQHF.